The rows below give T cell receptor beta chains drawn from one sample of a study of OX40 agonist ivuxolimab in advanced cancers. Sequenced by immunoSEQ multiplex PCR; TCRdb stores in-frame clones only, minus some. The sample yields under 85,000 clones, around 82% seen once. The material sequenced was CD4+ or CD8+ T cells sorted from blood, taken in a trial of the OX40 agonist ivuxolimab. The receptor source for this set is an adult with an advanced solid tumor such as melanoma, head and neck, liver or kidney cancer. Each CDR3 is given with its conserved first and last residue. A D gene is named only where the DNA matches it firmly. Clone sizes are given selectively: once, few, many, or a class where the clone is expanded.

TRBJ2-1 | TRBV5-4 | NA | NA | CASSSDNEQFF | TGTGCCAGCAGCTCCGACAATGAGCAGTTCTTC
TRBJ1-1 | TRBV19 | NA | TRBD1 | CASTRGRRDTEAFF | TGTGCCAGTACCAGGGGGCGGAGGGACACTGAAGCTTTCTTT
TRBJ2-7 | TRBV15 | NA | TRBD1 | CATSMGQISYEQYF | TGTGCCACCAGCATGGGACAGATATCCTACGAGCAGTACTTC
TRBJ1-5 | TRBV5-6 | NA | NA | CASSLVGADNSNQPQHF | TGTGCCAGCAGCTTGGTGGGGGCAGACAATAGCAACCAGCCCCAGCATTTT
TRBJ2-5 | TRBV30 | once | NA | CAWSVGLQETQYF | TGTGCCTGGAGTGTAGGGCTCCAAGAGACCCAGTACTTC
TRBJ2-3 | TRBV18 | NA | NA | CASSPTFSTDTQYF | TGTGCCAGCTCACCAACCTTCAGCACAGATACGCAGTATTTT
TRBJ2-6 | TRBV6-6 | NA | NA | CASSSASSEANVLTF | TGTGCCAGCAGTTCGGCCAGCTCTGAGGCCAACGTCCTGACTTTC
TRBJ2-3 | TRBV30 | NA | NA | CAWSEVAASTDTQYF | TGTGCCTGGAGTGAGGTAGCGGCTAGCACAGATACGCAGTATTTT
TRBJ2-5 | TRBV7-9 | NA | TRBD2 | CASSLLAGEETQYF | TGTGCCAGCAGCTTACTAGCGGGAGAGGAGACCCAGTACTTC
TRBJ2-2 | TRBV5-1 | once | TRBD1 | CASSSKGGTGTGELFF | TGCGCCAGCAGCTCTAAAGGCGGGACAGGGACCGGGGAGCTGTTTTTT
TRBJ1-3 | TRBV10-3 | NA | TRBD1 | CAIRQGENTIYF | TGTGCCATCAGACAGGGGGAGAACACCATATATTTT
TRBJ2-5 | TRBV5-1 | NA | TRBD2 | CASSLERGLAGQETQYF | TGCGCCAGCAGCTTGGAACGGGGGCTAGCGGGGCAAGAGACCCAGTACTTC
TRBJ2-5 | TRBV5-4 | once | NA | CASSWAATVGETQYF | TGTGCCAGCAGTTGGGCAGCAACGGTCGGGGAGACCCAGTACTTC
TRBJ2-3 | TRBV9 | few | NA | CASSPLGGAGVADTQYF | TGTGCCAGCAGCCCCCTTGGCGGGGCCGGTGTGGCAGATACGCAGTATTTT
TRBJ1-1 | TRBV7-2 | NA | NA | CASSFYGGTEAFF | TGTGCCAGCAGCTTTTACGGCGGGACTGAAGCTTTCTTT
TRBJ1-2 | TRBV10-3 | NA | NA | CAISEGQGSRGYTF | TGTGCCATCAGTGAGGGGCAGGGGAGTCGTGGCTACACCTTC
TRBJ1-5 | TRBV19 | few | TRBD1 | CASSPPGQGVQPQHF | TGTGCCAGTAGTCCCCCGGGACAGGGGGTTCAGCCCCAGCATTTT
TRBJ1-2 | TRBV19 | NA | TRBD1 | CASSPGTEIDYGYTF | TGTGCCAGTAGTCCAGGGACAGAAATAGATTATGGCTACACCTTC
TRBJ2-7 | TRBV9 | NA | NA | CASSVVAGDEQYF | TGTGCCAGCAGCGTAGTGGCAGGGGACGAGCAGTACTTC
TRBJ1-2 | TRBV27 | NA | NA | CASCAWGDVKGYTF | TGTGCCAGCTGCGCTTGGGGGGACGTGAAAGGCTACACCTTC
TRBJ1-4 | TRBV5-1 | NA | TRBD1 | CASSGLGQGLNEKLFF | TGCGCCAGCAGTGGACTGGGACAGGGGTTGAATGAAAAACTGTTTTTT
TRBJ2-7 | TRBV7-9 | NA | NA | CASSALAHEQYF | TGTGCCAGCAGCGCCCTAGCGCACGAGCAGTACTTC
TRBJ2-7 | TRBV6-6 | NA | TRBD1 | CASSPRDRGPKEQYF | TGTGCCAGCAGCCCCCGGGACAGGGGGCCTAAGGAGCAGTACTTC
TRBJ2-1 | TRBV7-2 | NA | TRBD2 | CASSPGTSGMKFF | TGTGCCAGCAGCCCAGGGACTAGCGGGATGAAGTTCTTC
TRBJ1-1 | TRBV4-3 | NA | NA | CASSQDRNTEAFF | TGCGCCAGCAGCCAAGACAGGAACACTGAAGCTTTCTTT
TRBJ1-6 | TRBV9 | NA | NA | CASSDGWSYNSPLHF | TGTGCCAGCAGCGATGGGTGGTCCTATAATTCACCCCTCCACTTT
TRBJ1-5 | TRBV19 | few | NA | CASTTNSNQPQHF | TGTGCCAGTACGACTAATAGCAATCAGCCCCAGCATTTT
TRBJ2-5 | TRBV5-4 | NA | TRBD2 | CASSATSGGRQETQYF | TGTGCCAGCAGCGCGACTAGCGGGGGACGGCAAGAGACCCAGTACTTC
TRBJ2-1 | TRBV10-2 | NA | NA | CASSDLKGRDEQFF | TGCGCCAGCAGTGACCTAAAGGGGAGAGATGAGCAGTTCTTC
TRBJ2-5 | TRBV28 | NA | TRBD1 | CASSYTGAGGETQYF | TGTGCCAGCAGCTATACAGGGGCTGGGGGAGAGACCCAGTACTTC
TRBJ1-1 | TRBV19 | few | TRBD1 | CASSDRTGGTEAFF | TGTGCCAGTAGTGACAGGACAGGCGGCACTGAAGCTTTCTTT
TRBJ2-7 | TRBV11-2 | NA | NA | CASSLSLGQSSYEQYF | TGTGCCAGCAGCTTATCTCTGGGGCAAAGCTCCTACGAGCAGTACTTC
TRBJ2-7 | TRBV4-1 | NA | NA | CASSQAGGQGLFYEQYF | TGCGCCAGCAGCCAAGCAGGAGGTCAGGGACTCTTCTACGAGCAGTACTTC
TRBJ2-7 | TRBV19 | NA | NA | CASSLTGYPYEQYF | TGTGCCAGTTCGTTGACAGGTTATCCCTACGAGCAGTACTTC
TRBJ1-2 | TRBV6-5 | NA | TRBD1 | CASSYGGTGDLYGYTF | TGTGCCAGCAGTTACGGAGGCACAGGGGACCTCTATGGCTACACCTTC
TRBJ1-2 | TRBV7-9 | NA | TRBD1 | CASSLEYRTGYGYTF | TGTGCCAGCAGCTTAGAGTATCGGACAGGCTATGGCTACACCTTC
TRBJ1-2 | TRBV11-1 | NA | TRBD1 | CASSSDRGLLGYGYTF | TGTGCCAGCAGCTCCGACAGGGGGCTTCTCGGGTATGGCTACACCTTC
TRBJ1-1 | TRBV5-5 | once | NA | CASSSETYKAFF | TGTGCCAGCAGCTCTGAGACTTACAAAGCTTTCTTT
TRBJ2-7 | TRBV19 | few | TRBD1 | CASRRDAGQGGYEQYF | TGTGCCAGTAGGAGAGATGCGGGACAGGGGGGCTACGAGCAGTACTTC
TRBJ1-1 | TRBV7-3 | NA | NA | CASSARPESTEAFF | TGTGCCAGCAGCGCAAGACCGGAAAGCACTGAAGCTTTCTTT
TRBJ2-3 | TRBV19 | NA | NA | CASRSPRGDTQYF | TGTGCCAGTAGGTCCCCGCGGGGAGATACGCAGTATTTT
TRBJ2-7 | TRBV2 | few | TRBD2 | CASRANRELAVYEQYF | TGTGCCAGCAGAGCTAACAGGGAACTAGCGGTCTACGAGCAGTACTTC
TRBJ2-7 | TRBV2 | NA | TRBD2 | CASRLAGTSYEQYF | TGTGCCAGCAGGCTAGCGGGGACCTCCTACGAGCAGTACTTC
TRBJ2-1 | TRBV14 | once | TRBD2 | CASSLRASGILYNEQFF | TGTGCCAGCAGCCTGAGGGCTAGCGGGATTCTTTACAATGAGCAGTTCTTC
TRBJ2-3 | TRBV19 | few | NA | CASSIIGSDTQYF | TGTGCCAGTAGTATCATAGGGTCAGATACGCAGTATTTT
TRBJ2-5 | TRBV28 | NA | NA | CASTQGRIQETQYF | TGTGCCAGCACCCAGGGACGGATCCAAGAGACCCAGTACTTC
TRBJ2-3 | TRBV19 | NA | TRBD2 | CASSIDILAGSTDTQYF | TGTGCCAGTAGTATAGACATACTAGCGGGAAGCACAGATACGCAGTATTTT
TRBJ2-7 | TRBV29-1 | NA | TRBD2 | CSAGTSGTHEQYF | TGCAGCGCCGGGACTAGCGGGACTCACGAGCAGTACTTC
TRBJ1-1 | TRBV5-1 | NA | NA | CASSLDPNTEAFF | TGCGCCAGCAGCTTGGATCCGAACACTGAAGCTTTCTTT
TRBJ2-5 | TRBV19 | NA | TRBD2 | CASSARGLAGRETQYF | TGTGCCAGTAGTGCCCGGGGACTAGCGGGAAGAGAGACCCAGTACTTC
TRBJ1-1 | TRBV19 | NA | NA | CASSPRRNTEAFF | TGTGCCAGTAGTCCGAGAAGAAACACTGAAGCTTTCTTT
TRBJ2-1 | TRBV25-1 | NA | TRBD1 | CASSEQGDKNEQFF | TGTGCCAGCAGTGAACAGGGGGATAAGAATGAGCAGTTCTTC